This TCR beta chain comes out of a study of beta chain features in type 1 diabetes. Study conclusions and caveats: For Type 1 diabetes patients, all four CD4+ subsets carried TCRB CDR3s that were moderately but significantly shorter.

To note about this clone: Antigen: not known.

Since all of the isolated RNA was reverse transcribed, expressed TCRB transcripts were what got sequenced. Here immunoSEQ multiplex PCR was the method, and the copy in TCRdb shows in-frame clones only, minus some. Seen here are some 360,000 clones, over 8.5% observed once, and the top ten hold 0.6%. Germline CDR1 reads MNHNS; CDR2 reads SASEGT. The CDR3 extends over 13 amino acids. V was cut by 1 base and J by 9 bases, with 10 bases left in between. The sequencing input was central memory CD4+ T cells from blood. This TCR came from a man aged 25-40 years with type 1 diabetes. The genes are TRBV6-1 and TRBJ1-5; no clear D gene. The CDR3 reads CASSEDGLLPQHF. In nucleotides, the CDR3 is TGTGCCAGCAGTGAAGACGGGCTGCTGCCCCAGCATTTT.